The rows below give T cell receptor beta chains drawn from one sample of a study of cytomegalovirus exposure and HLA in healthy donors. TCRdb's copy holds only in-frame clones and misses some; the assay was immunoSEQ multiplex PCR. The sample holds more than 150,000 clones, 70% to 90% seen once. The sample consisted of PBMCs. All receptors derive from a man aged 18 to 29 in good health and CMV-seronegative. The CDR3 runs from the conserved cysteine through the conserved F or W. Each record gives: V gene, D gene, CDR3 length, clone size, J gene, CDR3 protein, CDR3 DNA. The D gene is left open where the match is weak. A row's size may be missing; if present it is once, few, many or a size class.

V: TRBV6-1
D: NA
length: 18
size: NA
J: TRBJ2-5
CDR3: CASSERGWSGATQETQYF
DNA: TGTGCCAGCAGTGAAAGGGGTTGGTCAGGGGCGACCCAAGAGACCCAGTACTTC

V: TRBV2
D: NA
length: 12
size: few
J: TRBJ1-5
CDR3: CASSPGDQPQHF
DNA: TGTGCCAGCAGCCCGGGTGATCAGCCCCAGCATTTT

V: TRBV2
D: TRBD1
length: 16
size: NA
J: TRBJ2-3
CDR3: CASGDRGRRNTDTQYF
DNA: TGTGCCAGCGGCGACAGGGGGCGCAGGAACACAGATACGCAGTATTTT

V: TRBV27
D: NA
length: 12
size: NA
J: TRBJ2-1
CDR3: CASSLSGGEQFF
DNA: TGTGCCAGCAGTTTATCTGGCGGTGAGCAGTTCTTC

V: TRBV18
D: NA
length: 14
size: NA
J: TRBJ1-1
CDR3: CASSQQEFNTEAFF
DNA: TGTGCCAGCTCACAACAGGAATTCAACACTGAAGCTTTCTTT

V: TRBV5-1
D: NA
length: 16
size: NA
J: TRBJ2-2
CDR3: CASSSFRETNTGELFF
DNA: TGCGCCAGCAGCTCTTTCAGGGAAACGAACACCGGGGAGCTGTTTTTT

V: TRBV30
D: NA
length: 13
size: NA
J: TRBJ1-3
CDR3: CAWSGSSGNTIYF
DNA: TGTGCCTGGAGTGGGAGCTCTGGAAACACCATATATTTT

V: TRBV4-1
D: TRBD1
length: 16
size: NA
J: TRBJ2-7
CDR3: CASSQVGTGGTYEQYF
DNA: TGCGCCAGCAGCCAAGTAGGGACAGGGGGAACCTACGAGCAGTACTTC

V: TRBV29-1
D: NA
length: 11
size: NA
J: TRBJ2-2
CDR3: CSAIVSGELFF
DNA: TGCAGCGCCATAGTATCCGGGGAGCTGTTTTTT

V: TRBV28
D: TRBD2
length: 18
size: NA
J: TRBJ2-6
CDR3: CASSKPGLTAPGANVLTF
DNA: TGTGCCAGCAGTAAGCCGGGACTAACCGCTCCAGGGGCCAACGTCCTGACTTTC

V: TRBV6-5
D: NA
length: 12
size: NA
J: TRBJ2-5
CDR3: CASSQGRETQYF
DNA: TGTGCCAGCTCACAGGGGAGGGAGACCCAGTACTTC

V: TRBV27
D: NA
length: 14
size: NA
J: TRBJ1-6
CDR3: CASSWIRDQSPLHF
DNA: TGTGCCAGCAGTTGGATCAGGGATCAGTCACCCCTCCACTTT

V: TRBV4-2
D: TRBD2
length: 15
size: NA
J: TRBJ2-3
CDR3: CASSQTLAGGDTQYF
DNA: TGTGCCAGCAGCCAAACCCTAGCGGGAGGGGATACGCAGTATTTT

V: TRBV4-1
D: TRBD1
length: 11
size: NA
J: TRBJ2-7
CDR3: CASGTGHEQYF
DNA: TGCGCCAGCGGGACAGGGCACGAGCAGTACTTC

V: TRBV10-3
D: NA
length: 15
size: NA
J: TRBJ1-1
CDR3: CAIKEGIGMNTEAFF
DNA: TGTGCCATCAAGGAGGGCATTGGAATGAACACTGAAGCTTTCTTT

V: TRBV2
D: NA
length: 16
size: NA
J: TRBJ2-1
CDR3: CASSGAVVSSYNEQFF
DNA: TGTGCCAGCAGTGGGGCAGTCGTAAGCTCCTACAATGAGCAGTTCTTC

V: TRBV13
D: NA
length: 14
size: NA
J: TRBJ2-7
CDR3: CASSGRGTLHEQYF
DNA: TGTGCCAGCAGCGGTCGCGGGACCCTTCACGAGCAGTACTTC

V: TRBV19
D: NA
length: 15
size: once
J: TRBJ2-5
CDR3: CASSIGGAGVETQYF
DNA: TGTGCCAGTAGTATAGGAGGGGCAGGGGTGGAGACCCAGTACTTC

V: TRBV18
D: TRBD1
length: 14
size: once
J: TRBJ1-5
CDR3: CASSPGQGDQPQHF
DNA: TGTGCCAGCTCACCCGGACAGGGGGATCAGCCCCAGCATTTT

V: TRBV23-1
D: NA
length: 16
size: NA
J: TRBJ2-2
CDR3: CASSQLLEQFTGELFF
DNA: TGCGCCAGCAGTCAGCTTCTAGAACAATTCACCGGGGAGCTGTTTTTT